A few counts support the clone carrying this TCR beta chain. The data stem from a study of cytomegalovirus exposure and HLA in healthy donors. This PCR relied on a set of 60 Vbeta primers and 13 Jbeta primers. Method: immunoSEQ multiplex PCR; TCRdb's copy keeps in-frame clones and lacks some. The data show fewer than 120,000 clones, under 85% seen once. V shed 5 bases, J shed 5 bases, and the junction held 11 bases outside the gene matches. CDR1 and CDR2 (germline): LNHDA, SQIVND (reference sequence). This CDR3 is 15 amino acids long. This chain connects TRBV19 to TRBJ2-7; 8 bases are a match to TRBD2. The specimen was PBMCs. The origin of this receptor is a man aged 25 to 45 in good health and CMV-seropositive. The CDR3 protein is CASSSSLAGAHEQYF. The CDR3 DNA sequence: TGTGCCAGTAGTTCCTCTCTAGCGGGTGCCCACGAGCAGTACTTC.